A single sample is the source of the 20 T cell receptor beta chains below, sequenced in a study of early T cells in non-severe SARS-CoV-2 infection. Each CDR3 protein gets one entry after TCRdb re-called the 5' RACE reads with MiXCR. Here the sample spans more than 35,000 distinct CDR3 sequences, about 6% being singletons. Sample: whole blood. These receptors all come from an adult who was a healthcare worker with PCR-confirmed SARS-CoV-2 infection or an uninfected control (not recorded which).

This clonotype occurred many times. For the CDR3, the DNA is TGTGCCAGCAGCCTATCAAGTCTGGTCAGGACGGGGGAGCAGTACTTC. This translates into CASSLSSLVRTGEQYF. V gene TRBV3-1 combines with J gene TRBJ2-7; tentative D call: TRBD2 (5 bases). V gave up 4 bases and J gave up 7 bases, with 23 bases separating them. The CDR3 is 16 residues long. CDR1 is LGHDT, CDR2 YNNKEL, per germline (reference sequence).

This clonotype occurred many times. The chain's CDR3 is CAITGGVNTDTQYF. Here the CDR3 DNA reads TGTGCCATCACAGGGGGGGTCAACACAGATACGCAGTATTTT. The chain joins TRBV10-3 to TRBJ2-3; D assignment may be TRBD1 or TRBD2 (7 bases each). The CDR3 covers 14 residues. Germline loops: CDR1 ENHRY, CDR2 SYGVKD. V was shortened by 7 bases and J by 2 bases, with 13 bases between the two germline ends.

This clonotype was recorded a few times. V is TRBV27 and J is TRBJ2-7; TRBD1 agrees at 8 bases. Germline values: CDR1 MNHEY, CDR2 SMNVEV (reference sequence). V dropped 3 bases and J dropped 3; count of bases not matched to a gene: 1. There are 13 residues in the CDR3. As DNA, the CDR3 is TGTGCCAGCAGTTTGGGGACAGGCTACGAGCAGTACTTC. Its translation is CASSLGTGYEQYF.

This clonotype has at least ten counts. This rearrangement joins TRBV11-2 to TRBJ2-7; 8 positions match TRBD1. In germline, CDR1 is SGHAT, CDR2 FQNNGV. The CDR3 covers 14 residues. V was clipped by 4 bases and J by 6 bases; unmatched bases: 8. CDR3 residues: CASSSGQGGGEQYF. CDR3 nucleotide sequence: TGTGCCAGCAGCTCTGGACAGGGTGGTGGCGAGCAGTACTTC.

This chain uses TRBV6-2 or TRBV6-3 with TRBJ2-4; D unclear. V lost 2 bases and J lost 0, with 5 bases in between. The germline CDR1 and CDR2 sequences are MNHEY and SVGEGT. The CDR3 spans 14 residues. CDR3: CASSYGIAKNIQYF. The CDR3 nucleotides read TGTGCCAGCAGTTACGGGATAGCCAAAAACATTCAGTACTTC.

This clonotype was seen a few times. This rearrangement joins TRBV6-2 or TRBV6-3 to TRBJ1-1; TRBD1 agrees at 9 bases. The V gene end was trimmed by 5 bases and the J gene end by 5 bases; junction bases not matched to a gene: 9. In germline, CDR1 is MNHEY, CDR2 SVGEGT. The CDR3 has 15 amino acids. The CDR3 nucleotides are TGTGCCAGCAGTCCCCGGGACAGGGCAGGGACTGAAGCTTTCTTT. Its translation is CASSPRDRAGTEAFF.

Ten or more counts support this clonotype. The CDR3 reads CSARDPGQGSTEAFF. CDR3 DNA sequence: TGCAGTGCTAGAGATCCGGGACAGGGTAGCACTGAAGCTTTCTTT. The chain uses TRBV20-1 and TRBJ1-1, with TRBD1 matching over 9 bases. From germline, CDR1 is DFQATT and CDR2 SNEGSKA (reference sequence). V was pared by 0 bases and J by 4 bases, with 6 bases of the junction left unmatched. The CDR3 length is 15 residues.

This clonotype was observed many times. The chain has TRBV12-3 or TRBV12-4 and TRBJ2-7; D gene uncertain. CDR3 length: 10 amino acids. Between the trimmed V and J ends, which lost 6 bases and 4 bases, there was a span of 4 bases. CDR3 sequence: CASSRYEQYF. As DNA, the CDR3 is TGTGCCAGCAGCCGGTACGAGCAGTACTTC.

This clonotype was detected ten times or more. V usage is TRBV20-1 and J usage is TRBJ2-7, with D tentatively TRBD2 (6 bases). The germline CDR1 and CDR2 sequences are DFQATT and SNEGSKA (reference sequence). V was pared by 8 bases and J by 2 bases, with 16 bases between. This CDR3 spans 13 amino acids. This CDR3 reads CSCGVGGAYEQYF. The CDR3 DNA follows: TGCAGTTGCGGGGTAGGCGGCGCCTACGAGCAGTACTTC.

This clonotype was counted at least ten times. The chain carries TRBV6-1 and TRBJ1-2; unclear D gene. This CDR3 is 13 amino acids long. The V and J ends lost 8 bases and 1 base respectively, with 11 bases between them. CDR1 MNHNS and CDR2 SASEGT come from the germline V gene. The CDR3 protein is CASAAANNYGYTF. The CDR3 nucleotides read TGTGCCAGCGCCGCAGCAAATAACTATGGCTACACCTTC.

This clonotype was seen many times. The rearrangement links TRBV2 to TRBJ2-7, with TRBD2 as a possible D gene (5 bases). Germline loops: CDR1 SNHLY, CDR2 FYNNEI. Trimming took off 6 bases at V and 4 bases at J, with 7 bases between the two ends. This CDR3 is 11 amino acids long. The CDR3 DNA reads TGTGCCAGCAGGCAGCGGTACGAGCAGTACTTC. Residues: CASRQRYEQYF.

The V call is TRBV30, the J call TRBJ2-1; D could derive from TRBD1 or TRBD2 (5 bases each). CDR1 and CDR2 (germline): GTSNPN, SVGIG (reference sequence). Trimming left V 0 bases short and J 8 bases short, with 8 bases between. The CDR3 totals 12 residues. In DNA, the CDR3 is TGTGCCTGGAGTGTAGTGGGGGATGAGCAGTTCTTC. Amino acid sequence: CAWSVVGDEQFF.

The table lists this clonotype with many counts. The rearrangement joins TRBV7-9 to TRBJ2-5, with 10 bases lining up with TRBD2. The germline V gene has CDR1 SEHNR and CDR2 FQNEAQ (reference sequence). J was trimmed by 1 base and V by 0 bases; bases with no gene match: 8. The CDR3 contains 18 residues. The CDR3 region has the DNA TGTGCCAGCAGCTTAGCGAAAAGGCTAGCGGGAGCCCAAGAGACCCAGTACTTC. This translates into CASSLAKRLAGAQETQYF. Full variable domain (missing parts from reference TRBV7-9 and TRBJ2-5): DTGVSQNPRHKITKRGQNVTFRCDPISEHNRLYWYRQTLGQGPEFLTYFQNEAQLEKSRLLSDRFSAERPKGSFSTLEIQRTEQGDSAMYLCASSLAKRLAGAQETQYFGPGTRLLVL.

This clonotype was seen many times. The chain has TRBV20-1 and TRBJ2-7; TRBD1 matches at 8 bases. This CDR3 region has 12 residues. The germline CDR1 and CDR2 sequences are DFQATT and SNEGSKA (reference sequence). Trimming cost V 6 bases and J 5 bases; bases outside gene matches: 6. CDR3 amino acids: CSAPGQGHEQYF. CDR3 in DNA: TGCAGTGCCCCAGGACAGGGCCACGAGCAGTACTTC.

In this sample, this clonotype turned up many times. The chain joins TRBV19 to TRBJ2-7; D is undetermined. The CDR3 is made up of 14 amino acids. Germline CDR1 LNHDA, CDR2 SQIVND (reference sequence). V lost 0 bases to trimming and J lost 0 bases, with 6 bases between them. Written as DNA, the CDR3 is TGTGCCAGTAGTATAGACGGATACTCCTACGAGCAGTACTTC. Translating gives CASSIDGYSYEQYF.

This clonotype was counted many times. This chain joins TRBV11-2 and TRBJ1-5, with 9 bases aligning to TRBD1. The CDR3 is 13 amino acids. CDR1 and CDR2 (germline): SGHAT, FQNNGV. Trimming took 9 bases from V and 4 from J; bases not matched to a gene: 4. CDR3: CASGQGINQPQHF. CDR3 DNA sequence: TGTGCCAGTGGACAGGGGATAAATCAGCCCCAGCATTTT.

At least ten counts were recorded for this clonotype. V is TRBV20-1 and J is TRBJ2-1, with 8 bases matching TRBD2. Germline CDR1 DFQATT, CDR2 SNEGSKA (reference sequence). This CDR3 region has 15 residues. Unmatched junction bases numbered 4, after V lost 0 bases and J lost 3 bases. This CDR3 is CSARDLAGDYNEQFF. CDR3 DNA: TGCAGTGCTAGAGATCTAGCGGGTGACTACAATGAGCAGTTCTTC.

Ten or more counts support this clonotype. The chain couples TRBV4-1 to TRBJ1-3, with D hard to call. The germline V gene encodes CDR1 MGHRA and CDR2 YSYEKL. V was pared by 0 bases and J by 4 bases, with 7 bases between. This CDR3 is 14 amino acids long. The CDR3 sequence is CASSQDPDGNTIYF. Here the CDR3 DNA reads TGCGCCAGCAGCCAAGATCCGGACGGAAACACCATATATTTT.

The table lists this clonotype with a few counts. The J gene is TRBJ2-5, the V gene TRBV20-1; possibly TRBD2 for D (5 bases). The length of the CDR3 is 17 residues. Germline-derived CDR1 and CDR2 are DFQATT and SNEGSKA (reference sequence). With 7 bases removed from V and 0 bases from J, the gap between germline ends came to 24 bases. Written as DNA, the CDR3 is TGCAGTGTCGAAAGAACAAGAGGGCCTAATTACCAAGAGACCCAGTACTTC. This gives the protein CSVERTRGPNYQETQYF.

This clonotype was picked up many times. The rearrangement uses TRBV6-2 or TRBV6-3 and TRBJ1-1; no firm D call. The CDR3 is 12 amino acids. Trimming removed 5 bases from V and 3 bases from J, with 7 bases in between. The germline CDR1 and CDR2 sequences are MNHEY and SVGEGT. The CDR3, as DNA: TGTGCCAGCAGTCCCCGGTACACTGAAGCTTTCTTT. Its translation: CASSPRYTEAFF.